This TCR beta chain was sequenced during a study of T cell responses to AZD1222 COVID-19 vaccine. Study-level information: Second-dose schedules of about 4 or about 12 weeks were combined.

Whole-study findings and limits: At baseline, seropositivity was found in only six or seven AZD1222 recipients. Distributed over spike, vaccine-associated CD4 TCRs predominated at 160-218 and 743-854.

About this clone: The target antigen is unknown.

Using immunoSEQ multiplex PCR, the repertoire was profiled, and TCRdb retains in-frame clones only, with some absent. The data show about 150,000 clones, with about 88% seen just once and around 2.9% held by the top ten. Trimming took 0 bases from V and 0 from J, leaving 8 bases between them. The CDR3 spans 15 residues. Germline V lookup: CDR1 MGHRA, CDR2 YSYEKL. The TCR sequence derives from an adult in good health. The chain uses TRBV4-1 and TRBJ1-1, with D unresolved. The source was peripheral blood, collected on day 0 of AZD1222 vaccination. The CDR3 loop is CASSQDSSLNTEAFF. In DNA form, the CDR3 reads TGCGCCAGCAGCCAAGACAGCAGCTTGAACACTGAAGCTTTCTTT.